Presented here are 27 T cell receptor beta chains from one specimen sequenced in a study of blood T cell repertoires in COVID-19. Assay: immunoSEQ multiplex PCR; the TCRdb copy retains only in-frame clones and omits some. This table holds around 150,000 clones, around 80% found once. Input material: peripheral blood. Receptors were obtained from a man in his 60s with active or convalescent COVID-19.

The rearrangement links TRBV21-1 to TRBJ1-2. TRBV21-1 is given as a pseudogene. The CDR3 runs 16 residues. CDR3 DNA: TGTGCCAGCAGCTACGGGTCCGGAAGGATTAACTATGGCTACACCTTC. As protein: CASSYGSGRINYGYTF.

The rearrangement links TRBV6-1 to TRBJ1-5, with D maybe TRBD1 (5 bases). V was clipped by 1 base and J by 15 bases, with 19 bases between them. The length of the CDR3 is 14 residues. Germline values: CDR1 MNHNS, CDR2 SASEGT. The CDR3: CASSEVVRVSVPHF. The CDR3 DNA reads TGTGCCAGCAGTGAAGTGGTCAGGGTATCGGTCCCGCATTTT.

The chain employs TRBV3-1 (or the pseudogene TRBV3-2) and TRBJ2-2; tentative D call: TRBD2 (5 bases). The germline gives CDR1 LGHDT, CDR2 YNNKEL (reference sequence). This CDR3 is built from 16 residues. The V and J ends lost 1 base and 2 bases respectively, with 11 bases between them. DNA for the CDR3: TGTGCCAGCAGCCAAGGGACTCCTTTAAACACCGGGGAGCTGTTTTTT. This translates into CASSQGTPLNTGELFF.

This clone was seen only a few times. This rearrangement joins TRBV6-4 to TRBJ1-2; 8 positions match TRBD1. V lost 4 bases and J lost 2; bases outside the gene matches: 6. Germline V CDR1 and CDR2: MRHNA, SNTAGT. This CDR3 contains 15 residues. The CDR3 here is CASSVQWTGNYGYTF. The DNA of the CDR3 is TGTGCCAGCAGTGTCCAATGGACAGGGAACTATGGCTACACCTTC.

The rearrangement joins TRBV6-5 to TRBJ1-4; weak D call: TRBD1 (5 bases). V lost 7 bases and J lost 10, with 19 bases in between. CDR3 length: 14 amino acids. The germline CDR1 and CDR2 sequences are MNHEY and SVGAGI. CDR3 residues: CASTDFLGEGKLFF. The CDR3 DNA reads TGTGCCAGCACCGACTTCCTAGGGGAAGGAAAACTGTTTTTT.

J is TRBJ2-3 and V is TRBV6-4, with a possible D match to TRBD1 (5 bases). The CDR3 contains 14 residues. V lost 11 bases and J lost 6, with 21 bases in between. Per germline, CDR1 MRHNA and CDR2 SNTAGT. The CDR3 loop is CAHRKGPQTDTQYF. The CDR3 DNA reads TGTGCCCATCGGAAGGGGCCCCAAACGGATACGCAGTATTTT.

In nucleotides, the CDR3 is TGTGCCAGCAGCCAAGAAGGGGGATACTACACCTTC. The encoded protein is CASSQEGGYYTF. The chain recombines TRBV3-1 (or the pseudogene TRBV3-2) with TRBJ1-2, with TRBD1 as a possible D gene (6 bases). Germline values: CDR1 LGHDT, CDR2 YNNKEL (reference sequence). There are 12 residues in the CDR3. V lost 0 bases, J lost 10 bases, and 9 bases lay in between.

This clone has a handful of counts. This chain connects TRBV12-3 or TRBV12-4 to TRBJ1-2; possibly TRBD1 for D (6 bases). This CDR3 is built from 13 residues. The V end was cut by 3 bases, the J end by 8 bases, with 13 bases between. CDR3 sequence (DNA): TGTGCCAGCAGTTTGGGGACACCAGGCGGCTACACCTTC. Its protein is CASSLGTPGGYTF.

The gene calls are TRBV5-5 and TRBJ2-3, with TRBD1 matching 8 bases. The CDR3 runs to 16 residues. The V and J ends lost 3 bases and 2 bases, in that order; junction bases with no gene match: 8. Looked up from germline, CDR1 is SGHKS and CDR2 is YYEKEE (reference sequence). The CDR3 region has the DNA TGTGCCAGCAGCTCCGCATGGGGACAGGACACAGATACGCAGTATTTT. This codes for CASSSAWGQDTDTQYF.

The V and J genes are TRBV6-1 and TRBJ2-7; D remains ambiguous. Germline CDR1 reads MNHNS; CDR2 reads SASEGT. V lost 10 bases, J lost 0 bases, and 10 bases lay in between. CDR3 size: 12 residues. CDR3 protein: CATFSNSYEQYF. CDR3 sequence (DNA): TGTGCCACCTTTAGCAACTCCTACGAGCAGTACTTC.

The chain has TRBV28 and TRBJ1-4, with 9 bases identical to TRBD1. V was pared by 6 bases and J by 7 bases, with 9 bases of the junction left unmatched. The length of the CDR3 is 15 residues. Germline V CDR1 and CDR2: MDHEN, SYDVKM. The CDR3 here is CASRSNRGQGEKLFF. The CDR3 DNA reads TGTGCCAGCAGGTCCAACAGGGGGCAGGGTGAAAAACTGTTTTTT.

V gene TRBV28 combines with J gene TRBJ2-1; 8 bases are shared with TRBD2. Germline trimming cut 1 base from V and 4 bases from J; bases unmatched to any gene: 3. CDR1 and CDR2 from the germline V gene are MDHEN and SYDVKM. This CDR3 is 15 amino acids long. CDR3 sequence (DNA): TGTGCCAGCAGTTTATTCGCTAGCGGGTACAATGAGCAGTTCTTC. It encodes CASSLFASGYNEQFF.

Only one count was recorded for this clone. The chain carries TRBV9 and TRBJ2-1, with 10 bases fitting TRBD2. The CDR3 consists of 16 residues. Germline V lookup: CDR1 SGDLS, CDR2 YYNGEE. V dropped 3 bases and J dropped 0; count of bases not matched to a gene: 3. CDR3 in DNA: TGTGCCAGCAGCGGTAGCGGGGGGAACTCCTACAATGAGCAGTTCTTC. Translating gives CASSGSGGNSYNEQFF.

The chain combines TRBV27 with TRBJ1-6; D not certain. Per the germline V gene, CDR1 is MNHEY and CDR2 is SMNVEV (reference sequence). V was cut by 2 bases and J by 7 bases, with 6 bases left in between. The CDR3 contains 13 residues. The CDR3 protein is CASSLIGNSPLHF. The CDR3 DNA reads as TGTGCCAGCAGTTTAATTGGCAATTCACCCCTCCACTTT.

The CDR3 here is CASSTASGQGHEQYF. As DNA, the CDR3 is TGTGCCAGCTCCACAGCGTCCGGACAGGGCCACGAGCAGTACTTC. The V call is TRBV18, the J call TRBJ2-7; 8 bases are shared with TRBD1. The CDR3 loop spans 15 amino acids. V lost 6 bases and J lost 5; bases outside the gene matches: 12. The germline CDR1 and CDR2 sequences are KGHSH and LQKENI. Full variable domain (remainder filled in from reference TRBV18 and TRBJ2-7): NAGVMQNPRHLVRRRGQEARLRCSPMKGHSHVYWYRQLPEEGLKFMVYLQKENIIDESGMPKERFSAEFPKEGPSILRIQQVVRGDSAAYFCASSTASGQGHEQYFGPGTRLTVT.

The chain has TRBV5-4 and TRBJ1-1, with 9 bases identical to TRBD1. Germline CDR1 is SGHNT and CDR2 is YYREEE (reference sequence). This CDR3 is built from 15 residues. The ends lost 5 bases at V and 3 bases at J; junction bases unmatched: 8. CDR3 protein: CASSTTGGEDTEAFF. CDR3 bases: TGTGCCAGCAGTACCACAGGGGGCGAGGACACTGAAGCTTTCTTT.

The chain links TRBV11-2 to TRBJ1-6; a possible D gene is TRBD1 (6 bases). The germline V and J ends were trimmed by 0 bases and 6 bases, with 12 bases remaining between them. Germline assignment: CDR1 SGHAT and CDR2 FQNNGV. The CDR3 sequence is 16 residues long. The CDR3 nucleotides read TGTGCCAGCAGCTTAGAACAGGGATCCCCTAATTCACCCCTCCACTTT. Translation: CASSLEQGSPNSPLHF.

This rearrangement joins TRBV14 to TRBJ1-2, with D unclear. Germline-derived CDR1 and CDR2 are SGHDN and FVKESK. Trimming took 1 base from V and 2 from J, leaving 5 bases between them. There are 13 residues in the CDR3. CDR3 in amino acids: CASSQGRNYGYTF. CDR3 DNA: TGTGCCAGCAGCCAAGGGAGGAACTATGGCTACACCTTC.

The rearrangement joins TRBV21-1 to TRBJ2-7; the table assigns TRBD2, which was not confirmed against the DNA. TRBV21-1 is recorded as a pseudogene. CDR3 length: 13 amino acids. CDR3 coding DNA: TGTGCCAGCGGAAGCGGTGCTTTGCACGAGCAGTACTTC. Encoded protein: CASGSGALHEQYF.

This chain joins TRBV28 and TRBJ2-5, with a weak D call TRBD1 (5 bases). The germline V gene encodes CDR1 MDHEN and CDR2 SYDVKM. CDR3 length equals 16 residues. V lost 6 bases and J 0 bases, leaving 17 bases between the germline ends. In DNA form, the CDR3 reads TGTGCCAGCAGAGGCCCCCAGGGTTGGGACCAAGAGACCCAGTACTTC. Amino acid sequence: CASRGPQGWDQETQYF.

The chain joins TRBV28 to TRBJ1-4; unclear D gene. The CDR3 has 17 residues. V was clipped by 2 bases and J by 5 bases, with 18 bases between them. Germline CDR1 is MDHEN and CDR2 is SYDVKM. In nucleotides, the CDR3 is TGTGCCAGCAGTTTAAGTAAGGTTCCAGGAAGGAATGAAAAACTGTTTTTT. Translation: CASSLSKVPGRNEKLFF.

The chain is built from TRBV28 and TRBJ2-2; 8 nucleotides agree with TRBD1. Germline V gives CDR1 MDHEN, CDR2 SYDVKM. V dropped 6 bases and J dropped 5; count of bases not matched to a gene: 5. CDR3 size: 14 residues. The CDR3 region is CASRKTGGTGELFF. The CDR3 DNA sequence: TGTGCCAGCAGGAAAACAGGGGGGACCGGGGAGCTGTTTTTT. Filled out from reference TRBV28 and TRBJ2-2, the complete variable domain reads DVKVTQSSRYLVKRTGEKVFLECVQDMDHENMFWYRQDPGLGLRLIYFSYDVKMKEKGDIPEGYSVSREKKERFSLILESASTNQTSMYLCASRKTGGTGELFFGEGSRLTVL.

This chain connects TRBV19 to TRBJ2-1; TRBD2 matches at 8 bases. With V trimmed by 4 bases and J by 0 bases, 5 bases remained unmatched. The CDR3 has 16 residues. Germline V CDR1 and CDR2: LNHDA, SQIVND (reference sequence). For the CDR3, the DNA is TGTGCCAGTAGTAGGTCTAGCGGGCGCTCCTACAATGAGCAGTTCTTC. Translating it yields CASSRSSGRSYNEQFF.

This chain uses TRBV5-1 with TRBJ1-1; 7 bases map to TRBD1. CDR1 SGHRS and CDR2 YFSETQ come from the germline V gene. The CDR3 totals 12 residues. V lost 5 bases, J lost 10 bases, and 8 bases stayed unmatched. The CDR3 DNA follows: TGCGCCAGCAGGGGGGACAGCTTGGGAGCTTTCTTT. As protein: CASRGDSLGAFF.

The chain uses TRBV19 and TRBJ1-5, with a possible D match to TRBD1 (6 bases). The CDR3 has 15 residues. The germline CDR1 and CDR2 sequences are LNHDA and SQIVND (reference sequence). The V and J ends lost 4 bases and 3 bases respectively, with 13 bases between them. In nucleotides, the CDR3 is TGTGCCAGTAGTACAGGGGTAAGGGCCAATCAGCCCCAGCATTTT. Translating gives CASSTGVRANQPQHF.

V and J are TRBV5-6 and TRBJ1-2; possible D gene TRBD1, 6 bases. Germline V lookup: CDR1 SGHDT, CDR2 YYEEEE. V lost 2 bases, J lost 5 bases, and 22 bases lay in between. The CDR3 extends over 17 amino acids. This CDR3 reads CASSFSKQGLWIYGYTF. The CDR3 bases are TGTGCCAGCAGCTTCTCAAAACAGGGATTGTGGATTTATGGCTACACCTTC.

The V gene is TRBV19, the J gene TRBJ1-5, with TRBD1 identical over 7 bases. There are 14 residues in the CDR3. Germline-derived CDR1 and CDR2 are LNHDA and SQIVND (reference sequence). Trimming took 5 bases from V and 5 from J; bases not matched to a gene: 6. CDR3 DNA: TGTGCCAGTAGTCCCGACAGGGTATATCAGCCCCAGCATTTT. Protein sequence: CASSPDRVYQPQHF.